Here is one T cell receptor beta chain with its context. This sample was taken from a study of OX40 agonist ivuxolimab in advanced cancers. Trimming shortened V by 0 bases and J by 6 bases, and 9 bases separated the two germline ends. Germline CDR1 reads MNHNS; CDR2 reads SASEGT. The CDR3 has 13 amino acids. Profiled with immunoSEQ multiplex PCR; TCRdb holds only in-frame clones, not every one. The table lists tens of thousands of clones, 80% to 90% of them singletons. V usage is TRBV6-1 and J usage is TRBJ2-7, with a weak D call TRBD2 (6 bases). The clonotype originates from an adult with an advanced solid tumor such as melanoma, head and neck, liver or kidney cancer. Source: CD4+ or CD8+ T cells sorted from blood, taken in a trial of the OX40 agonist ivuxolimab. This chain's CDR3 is CASSEAGGIEQYF. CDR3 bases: TGTGCCAGCAGTGAAGCTGGAGGGATCGAGCAGTACTTC.